These 10 T cell receptor beta chains were sequenced from one sample in a study of response to subunit inactivated influenza vaccine (dated by TCRdb to 2017 to 2018). Library method: RT-PCR. TCRdb shows the sequencer as Illumina HiSeq 2500. TCRdb's own reprocessing of the public reads used fastp at Q25 and MiXCR and kept productive beta chains. Rows are unified per CDR3 protein, each entry keeping the most common DNA and genes. This sample holds about 780,000 distinct CDR3 sequences; less than 20% were observed only once. About a tenth of the sample belongs to the ten largest clones. The sample consisted of PBMCs from blood, taken about 5 days after vaccination. All receptors derive from a man in his fifties or sixties who received an inactivated influenza vaccine. Donor details come from another sample of the same person, matched by shared clones.

This chain connects TRBV4-2 to TRBJ2-3; D possibly corresponds to TRBD1 (5 bases). This CDR3 has 17 amino acids. Per germline, CDR1 LGHNA and CDR2 YNFKEQ. V lost 4 bases to trimming and J lost 4 bases, with 21 bases between them. The CDR3 coding sequence is TGTGCCAGCAGCCCTCGAACAGGCCCCTGGGTAGCAGATACGCAGTATTTT. Its protein is CASSPRTGPWVADTQYF.

This chain links TRBV4-2 with TRBJ1-1; 7 nucleotides align to TRBD1. V lost 1 base to trimming and J lost 1 base; unmatched junction nucleotides: 3. The CDR3 consists of 15 residues. CDR1 and CDR2 from the germline V gene are LGHNA and YNFKEQ. CDR3 amino acids: CASSQGDRRNTEAFF. DNA of the CDR3: TGTGCCAGCAGCCAAGGGGACAGACGGAACACTGAAGCTTTCTTT.

This clonotype was counted between two and nine times. The gene calls are TRBV30 and TRBJ2-1; 12 bases are shared with TRBD2. V was clipped by 1 base and J by 4 bases; unmatched bases: 2. CDR1 and CDR2 from the germline V gene are GTSNPN and SVGIG (reference sequence). The CDR3 covers 15 residues. In DNA, the CDR3 is TGTGCCTGGAGTGAGACTAGCGGGGGATACAATGAGCAGTTCTTC. This gives the protein CAWSETSGGYNEQFF.

The chain combines TRBV29-1 with TRBJ1-5; 10 positions agree with TRBD1. The CDR3 covers 13 residues. Germline V gene sequence: CDR1 SQVTM, CDR2 ANQGSEA. V lost 5 bases to trimming and J lost 7 bases; unmatched junction nucleotides: 5. CDR3 in DNA: TGCAGCGTTACCGGGACAGGGGACCAGCCCCAGCATTTT. Protein product: CSVTGTGDQPQHF.

This clonotype was seen at least ten times. J is TRBJ2-3 and V is TRBV20-1; 8 bases map to TRBD2. V was clipped by 7 bases and J by 3 bases; unmatched bases: 6. The CDR3 extends over 13 amino acids. The germline gives CDR1 DFQATT, CDR2 SNEGSKA (reference sequence). The CDR3 loop reads CSGAGGGTDTQYF. DNA of the CDR3: TGCAGTGGGGCAGGCGGGGGGACAGATACGCAGTATTTT.

Only a few counts were recorded for this clonotype. This chain joins TRBV7-2 and TRBJ2-3, with D possibly TRBD2 on 7 matching bases. The CDR3 length is 15 residues. Germline V gene sequence: CDR1 SGHTA, CDR2 FQGNSA. V was shortened by 2 bases and J by 2 bases, with 11 bases between the two germline ends. The CDR3, as DNA: TGTGCCAGCAGCTTACGGGGGGCGACCACAGATACGCAGTATTTT. As protein: CASSLRGATTDTQYF.

J is TRBJ2-1 and V is TRBV5-1, with TRBD2 matching 12 bases. Germline CDR1 is SGHRS and CDR2 is YFSETQ. After removal of 0 bases from V and 0 bases from J, the junction contained 4 bases not matched to a gene. The CDR3 sequence is 18 residues long. The CDR3 here is CASSLGLAGASSYNEQFF. DNA of the CDR3: TGCGCCAGCAGCTTGGGACTAGCGGGGGCAAGCTCCTACAATGAGCAGTTCTTC. Looking up the rest from reference TRBV5-1 and TRBJ2-1 gives the full variable domain: KAGVTQTPRYLIKTRGQQVTLSCSPISGHRSVSWYQQTPGQGLQFLFEYFSETQRNKGNFPGRFSGRQFSNSRSEMNVSTLELGDSALYLCASSLGLAGASSYNEQFFGPGTRLTVL.

This clonotype was seen more than once but under ten times. V is TRBV12-3 or TRBV12-4 and J is TRBJ1-3; 7 bases line up with TRBD1. With V trimmed by 6 bases and J by 1 base, 3 bases remained unmatched. This CDR3 comprises 14 residues. Here the CDR3 DNA reads TGTGCCAGCAGGGGGACAGCATCTGGAAACACCATATATTTT. Encoded protein: CASRGTASGNTIYF.

This clonotype has ten or more counts. V and J are TRBV5-1 and TRBJ2-3; 13 nucleotides line up with TRBD2. With 4 bases clipped from V and 5 bases from J, the junction kept 4 bases outside the gene matches. The CDR3 runs 15 residues. The germline gives CDR1 SGHRS, CDR2 YFSETQ. The CDR3 coding sequence is TGCGCCAGCAGCCTGGGACTAGCGGGGTTAGATACGCAGTATTTT. As protein: CASSLGLAGLDTQYF.

The chain links TRBV3-1 to TRBJ2-1, with 9 nucleotides matching TRBD1. CDR3 length: 16 amino acids. Germline lookup yields CDR1 LGHDT and CDR2 YNNKEL (reference sequence). The V and J ends lost 3 bases and 7 bases, in that order; junction bases with no gene match: 10. The CDR3 DNA reads as TGTGCCAGCAGCCACTTCTTAGGACAGGGGCGTAATGAGCAGTTCTTC. Its translation: CASSHFLGQGRNEQFF.